This record covers a single T cell receptor (beta chain). This clonotype was detected only a few times. Its target antigen remains unknown. No qualities accompany the bases; no much larger clone lies one base away. These data belong to a study of post-analysis software for immune sequencing data (dated by TCRdb to the mid-2010s). General notes on the study: The recorded disease courses included relapsing-remitting, secondary progressive and progressive-relapsing multiple sclerosis, and some patients had no subtype annotation. The multiple sclerosis patient repertoires were compared with more than 10 previously published healthy control repertoires from donors aged 6 to 25 years. A subset of samples was prepared in parallel using single-end sample barcoding, then pooled and co-amplified after Illumina adapter ligation.

To demonstrate the VDJtools post-analysis software, TCR beta repertoires were profiled from the peripheral blood of more than ten young patients with multiple sclerosis. The multiple sclerosis patients were children and adolescents between roughly 6 and 17 years of age. The germline V gene encodes CDR1 DFQATT and CDR2 SNEGSKA (reference sequence). Ends trimmed: V by 5 bases, J by 3 bases; bases unmatched to a gene: 10. From the cysteine up to the phenylalanine, the CDR3 has a length of 16 residues. Solely the CDR3 DNA is kept, with 48 bases framed from the first base. Beyond this particular receptor, the publication reports: Direct clustering with F measure showed strong co-clustering of samples prepared in the same batch, prompting a batch-effect correction. The control group was slightly older than the multiple sclerosis patient group. Compared with controls, multiple sclerosis patients had significantly lower normalized Chao1 diversity, a finding suggesting substantial peripheral T-cell clonal expansion. Roughly 5 TRBV segments, including TRBV5-6, TRBV5-1 and TRBV20-1, were significantly more frequent in patients than controls.

The library came from PCR. These reads were obtained on an Illumina HiSeq 2500. To reduce PCR and sequencing biases, unique molecular identifiers were incorporated into the TCR beta cDNA libraries. Every 1 to 10 million input T cells yielded approximately 500,000 cDNA molecules, meaning each molecule approximated one T cell. The same protocol used for the earlier healthy control dataset was applied to prepare and sequence the patient libraries. Samples belonging to the same batch were prepared together, multiplexed and sequenced on a shared HiSeq lane. Per the original workflow: MIGEC handled the raw barcoded reads, throwing out single-read molecular identifier groups before consensus assembly and CDR3 extraction. Clonotype tables were post-analysed with VDJtools, and diversity was normalized by down-sampling all datasets to the smallest sample size. To correct batch-related cross-sample contamination, repertoire overlap clustering matched CDR3 amino acid sequences but not nucleotide sequences. TCRdb reworked the public reads: Q25 trimming with fastp, MiXCR clone assembly, productive beta chains retained. Identical CDR3 protein sequences are pooled into one entry, listed with their most common genes and DNA. These V and J calls derive from TCRdb rather than the authors' analysis. Recorded for this sample are 350,000 to 450,000 distinct CDR3 sequences; about a third of them occurred a single time. The ten largest clones represent over 10% of the sample.

The chain was built from TRBV20-1 and TRBJ2-1, and 10 junction bases match TRBD1. What was sequenced was blood. The TCR comes from a girl under 18 with multiple sclerosis. For the CDR3, the sequence is CSAPRLWTGGYNEQFF. In nucleotides, the sequence is TGCAGTGCTCCCCGGCTCTGGACAGGGGGCTACAATGAGCAGTTCTTC.